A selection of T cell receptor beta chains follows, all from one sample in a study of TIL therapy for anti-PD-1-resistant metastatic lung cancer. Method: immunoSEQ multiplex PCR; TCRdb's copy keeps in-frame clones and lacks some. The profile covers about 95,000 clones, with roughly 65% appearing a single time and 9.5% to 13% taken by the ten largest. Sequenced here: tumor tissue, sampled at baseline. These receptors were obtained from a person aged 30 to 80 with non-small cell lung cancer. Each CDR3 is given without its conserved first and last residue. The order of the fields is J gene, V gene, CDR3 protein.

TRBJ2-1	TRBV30	AWNALTPYNEQF
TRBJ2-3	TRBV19	ASSHTDTQY
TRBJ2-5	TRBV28	ASSAPISGGGETQY
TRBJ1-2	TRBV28	ASSLDSYGYT
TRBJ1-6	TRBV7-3	ASSPDLTGLGYNSPLH
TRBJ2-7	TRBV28	ASSRAGEDRLMSREQY
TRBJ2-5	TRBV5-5	ASSIDVQETQY
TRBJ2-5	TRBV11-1	ASSGQAETQY
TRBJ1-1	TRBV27	ASSFGQGAEAF
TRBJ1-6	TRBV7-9	ASSPGTSHSPLH
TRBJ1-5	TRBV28	ASRGQGGQPQH
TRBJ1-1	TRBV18	ASSPPGFTEAF
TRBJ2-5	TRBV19	ASSVSFAGGQETQY
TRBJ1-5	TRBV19	ASRHDIGVYGNQPQH
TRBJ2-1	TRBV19	ASSPKTSGRNEQF
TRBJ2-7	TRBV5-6	ASSFVDFTYEQY
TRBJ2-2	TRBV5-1	ASSLGTPSGRPGELF
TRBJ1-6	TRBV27	ASSFVQSSYNSPLH
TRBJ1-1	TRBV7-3	ASSSTGGENTEAF
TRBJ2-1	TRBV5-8	ASSFGGSSYNEQF
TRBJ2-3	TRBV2	ASSESSRPDTQY
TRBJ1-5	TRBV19	ASRGPGGNQPQH
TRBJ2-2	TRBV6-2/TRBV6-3	ASSWGHRGNTGELF
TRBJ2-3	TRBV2	ASSENRILADTQY
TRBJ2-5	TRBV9	ASRAQETQY
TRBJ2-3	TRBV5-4	ASRGPVVREGADTQY
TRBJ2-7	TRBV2	ASRRLAGVYEQY
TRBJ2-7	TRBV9	ASSVGASGNSYEQY
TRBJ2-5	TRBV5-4	ASSLQGARKTQY
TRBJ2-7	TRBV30	AWSVRWGGRGEQY
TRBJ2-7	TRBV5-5	ASSLVLMYEQY